This is a list of T cell receptor beta chains from one sample in a study of monozygotic twins with inflammatory bowel disease. TCRdb reanalyzed the 5' RACE reads, giving one entry per CDR3 protein sequence and no DNA. The sample spans 400,000 to 500,000 distinct CDR3 sequences; the ten largest clones claim approximately 2.3%. The sample consisted of blood. These receptors came from a human donor with ulcerative colitis or Crohn's disease, or a healthy co-twin of an affected twin (not recorded which). Both conserved end residues are part of each CDR3.

V gene	J gene	CDR3 protein
TRBV20-1	TRBJ1-2	CSADHNEIRGSYTF
TRBV6-1	TRBJ2-3	CASSELVDTQYF
TRBV20-1	TRBJ2-3	CSASPGANTDTQYF
TRBV2	TRBJ2-2	CASSEKLAGTGELFF
TRBV7-3	TRBJ2-7	CASSPLSGAGVREQYF
TRBV7-6	TRBJ2-3	CASSLVGGQGSPDTQYF
TRBV29-1	TRBJ2-6	CSVVIGANVLTF
TRBV29-1	TRBJ1-1	CSVPGNTEAFF
TRBV27	TRBJ2-3	CASSLRPGAPRTDTQYF
TRBV20-1	TRBJ2-1	CSARRGASQNEQFF
TRBV27	TRBJ1-1	CASSLASPAATEAFF
TRBV6-2/TRBV6-3	TRBJ2-7	CASRSARSYEQYF
TRBV5-1	TRBJ2-1	CASSLAGSGFSYNEQFF
TRBV5-1	TRBJ2-5	CASSLALAQETQYF
TRBV27	TRBJ2-2	CASSLFLAGNTGELFF
TRBV6-1	TRBJ1-6	CASRTGYSPLHF
TRBV7-2	TRBJ2-7	CASSLGGQQYF
TRBV5-4	TRBJ2-3	CASSKGPQQSDTQYF
TRBV27	TRBJ2-1	CASSLMAGLDYNEQFF
TRBV5-5	TRBJ2-7	CASSLPRSGRESHEQYF
TRBV7-2	TRBJ1-3	CASSLGWGRGRNTIYF
TRBV4-3	TRBJ2-1	CASSQDPDSNEQFF
TRBV5-1	TRBJ2-7	CASSLEGHSYEQYF
TRBV30	TRBJ2-1	CDWNGAGGINEQCF
TRBV3-1	TRBJ1-1	CASSPRVRDIGTEAFF
TRBV25-1	TRBJ2-5	CASRSGGVETQYF
TRBV3-1	TRBJ2-5	CASSQEGLAGSLETQYF
TRBV5-1	TRBJ1-1	CASSLTGRTEAFF
TRBV19	TRBJ2-3	CASRGLAASTDTQYF
TRBV20-1	TRBJ1-5	CSATGGGQPQHF
TRBV6-1	TRBJ1-6	CASRRQGTPYSPLHF
TRBV20-1	TRBJ2-7	CSARDWPEQYF
TRBV11-2	TRBJ2-5	CASSTSTGLRETQYF
TRBV20-1	TRBJ1-1	CSAPGTFSTEAFF
TRBV20-1	TRBJ1-1	CSAPITGDTEAFF
TRBV7-9	TRBJ2-1	CASSLSGSYNEQFF
TRBV28	TRBJ1-1	CASTPALGRNTEAFF
TRBV20-1	TRBJ2-3	CSAERDRASPGLANMDTQYF
TRBV20-1	TRBJ2-3	CSASGGVSDTQYF
TRBV12-3/TRBV12-4	TRBJ2-7	CASSFIHEQYF
TRBV5-1	TRBJ2-1	CASSPGAGDNEQFF
TRBV5-4	TRBJ2-1	CASSQSGGLYNEQFF
TRBV28	TRBJ2-3	CASTSSGQDTDTQYF
TRBV12-3/TRBV12-4	TRBJ2-3	CASSLWTDTQYF
TRBV6-1	TRBJ2-7	CASTVRTSLTYEQYF
TRBV5-6	TRBJ2-7	CASSLTGGGYEQYF
TRBV20-1	TRBJ2-7	CSASQLGGYEQYF
TRBV27	TRBJ1-2	CASSSQTVYGYTF
TRBV5-1	TRBJ2-7	CASSSSGTYEQYF
TRBV27	TRBJ1-2	CASSGGLEGYTF
TRBV4-3	TRBJ1-2	CASSQGPGAGYTF
TRBV7-2	TRBJ1-3	CASSLAPGTGNTIYF
TRBV7-9	TRBJ1-3	CASSLRTGGAGNTICF
TRBV5-1	TRBJ2-7	CASSSRLGQGYEQYF
TRBV6-6	TRBJ1-1	CASSQQGSSTEAFF
TRBV20-1	TRBJ1-2	CSGIRGLDGYTF
TRBV7-9	TRBJ2-7	CASSGGRSMAYEQYF